This T cell receptor (beta chain) stems from a study of cytomegalovirus exposure and HLA in healthy donors. PCR involved 60 Vbeta and 13 Jbeta primers. Sequencing used immunoSEQ multiplex PCR; TCRdb keeps in-frame clones, though not all of them. Found here are hundreds of thousands of clones, around 90% of them singletons; the top ten hold about 2%. This CDR3 spans 16 amino acids. V was pared by 6 bases and J by 1 base, with 8 bases of the junction left unmatched. The germline V gene has CDR1 SQVTM and CDR2 ANQGSEA. This clonotype originated in a woman aged 18-35 years in good health and CMV-seronegative. The sample taken for sequencing was PBMCs. This chain connects TRBV29-1 to TRBJ2-6; 8 bases line up with TRBD1. In DNA, the CDR3 is TGCAGCGTCTCCGGGACAGGTGAATCTGGGGCCAACGTCCTGACTTTC. Translating gives CSVSGTGESGANVLTF.